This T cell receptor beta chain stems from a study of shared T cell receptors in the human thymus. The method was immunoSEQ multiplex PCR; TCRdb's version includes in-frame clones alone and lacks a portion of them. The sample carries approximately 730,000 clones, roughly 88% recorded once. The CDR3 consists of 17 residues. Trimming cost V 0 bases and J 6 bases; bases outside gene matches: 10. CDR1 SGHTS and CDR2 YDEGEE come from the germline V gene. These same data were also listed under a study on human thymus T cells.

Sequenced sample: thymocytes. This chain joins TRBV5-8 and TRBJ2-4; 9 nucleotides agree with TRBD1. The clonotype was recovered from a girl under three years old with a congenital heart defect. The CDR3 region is CASSLVDLGTGRNIQYF. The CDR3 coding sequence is TGTGCCAGCAGCTTGGTGGATTTAGGGACAGGGAGAAACATTCAGTACTTC. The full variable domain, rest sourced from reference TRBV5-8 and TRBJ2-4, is EAGVTQSPTHLIKTRGQQATLRCSPISGHTSVYWYQQALGLGLQFLLWYDEGEERNRGNFPPRFSGRQFPNYSSELNVNALELEDSALYLCASSLVDLGTGRNIQYFGAGTRLSVL.